Below, 23 T cell receptor beta chains from the same sample are listed, as sequenced in a study of blood T cell repertoires in COVID-19. Profiled with immunoSEQ multiplex PCR; TCRdb holds only in-frame clones, not every one. The sample shows fewer than 350,000 clones, more than 70% of them seen only once. The sample consisted of peripheral blood. These receptors were collected from a woman aged 50 to 65 who had recovered from COVID-19.

The rearrangement joins TRBV12-3 or TRBV12-4 to TRBJ1-5, with unresolved D. The CDR3 is 13 amino acids. Between the trimmed V and J ends, which lost 5 bases and 7 bases, there was a span of 12 bases. The CDR3 protein is CASSRTEDQPQHF. Written as DNA, the CDR3 is TGTGCCAGCAGTCGGACGGAGGACCAGCCCCAGCATTTT.

This clone was observed a single time. The chain couples TRBV27 to TRBJ2-1, with D unresolved. Trimming left V 5 bases short and J 5 bases short, with 22 bases between. From germline, CDR1 is MNHEY and CDR2 SMNVEV (reference sequence). The CDR3 is 17 amino acids. The CDR3 sequence is CASSPLPPYISHNEQFF. The CDR3 bases are TGTGCCAGCAGTCCCCTCCCCCCCTATATATCCCACAATGAGCAGTTCTTC.

J is TRBJ2-5 and V is TRBV4-2, with 8 bases that match TRBD1. The CDR3 extends over 15 amino acids. Germline CDR1 and CDR2: LGHNA and YNFKEQ. The ends lost 3 bases at V and 1 base at J; junction bases unmatched: 4. Here the CDR3 DNA reads TGTGCCAGCAGCCAGACCGGGACAGGCCAAGAGACCCAGTACTTC. This codes for CASSQTGTGQETQYF.

The rearrangement uses TRBV7-3 and TRBJ2-4, with D unresolved. The V end was cut by 0 bases, the J end by 12 bases, with 12 bases between. The CDR3 contains 13 residues. Germline V gene lookup returns CDR1 SGHTA and CDR2 FQGTGA. The CDR3 loop is CASSLTLGDSQYF. The CDR3 region has the DNA TGTGCCAGCAGCTTAACACTGGGCGATTCTCAGTACTTC.

The V and J genes are TRBV14 and TRBJ1-6, with TRBD1 as a possible D gene (5 bases). The germline V gene has CDR1 SGHDN and CDR2 FVKESK. The CDR3 loop spans 16 amino acids. The germline V and J ends were trimmed by 4 bases and 0 bases, with 10 bases remaining between them. The CDR3 bases are TGTGCCAGCAGCCGTCGGGGGACCTCCTATAATTCACCCCTCCACTTT. The encoded protein is CASSRRGTSYNSPLHF.

The genes are TRBV7-2 and TRBJ1-2; D gene uncertain. The CDR3 loop spans 11 amino acids. CDR1 is SGHTA, CDR2 FQGNSA, per germline. The V and J ends lost 5 bases and 4 bases respectively, with 5 bases between them. The CDR3 protein is CASSASYGYTF. The CDR3 DNA follows: TGTGCCAGCAGCGCCAGCTATGGCTACACCTTC.

This clone was seen a single time. This rearrangement joins TRBV9 to TRBJ1-2, with 12 bases aligning to TRBD1. The ends lost 3 bases at V and 4 bases at J; junction bases unmatched: 4. The length of the CDR3 is 15 residues. Germline V gives CDR1 SGDLS, CDR2 YYNGEE. The CDR3 DNA is TGTGCCAGCAGCGCCCAGGGACAGGGGGCCTATGGCTACACCTTC. It is translated as CASSAQGQGAYGYTF.

The CDR3 DNA follows: TGTGCCAGCAGCCAAACCTGGTGGGACAGTCGTAATCAGCCCCAGCATTTT. Encoded protein: CASSQTWWDSRNQPQHF. This chain connects TRBV14 to TRBJ1-5, with 7 bases identical to TRBD1. V gave up 2 bases and J gave up 4 bases; unmatched junction bases: 11. The germline V gene has CDR1 SGHDN and CDR2 FVKESK. The CDR3 is made up of 17 amino acids.

The chain couples TRBV19 to TRBJ2-3; D is unclear. The CDR3 contains 14 residues. Germline assignment: CDR1 LNHDA and CDR2 SQIVND (reference sequence). Trimming pared 3 bases from V and 2 bases from J, leaving 9 bases between. The CDR3 region has the DNA TGTGCCAGTAGTATCCGGGTGACCACAGATACGCAGTATTTT. Translating gives CASSIRVTTDTQYF.

V usage is TRBV25-1 and J usage is TRBJ1-1; D is possibly TRBD1 (5 bases). V was pared by 6 bases and J by 4 bases, with 15 bases between. Germline V gene sequence: CDR1 MGHDK, CDR2 SYGVNS. The CDR3 is 14 amino acids. The CDR3, as DNA: TGTGCCAGCAGCGACGCCAGGGATCTCACTGAAGCTTTCTTT. Translation: CASSDARDLTEAFF.

The chain is built from TRBV21-1 and TRBJ1-3; the table's D gene call, TRBD1, was not cross checked with the DNA. TRBV21-1 is annotated as a pseudogene. The CDR3 covers 15 residues. The CDR3 reads CASMIQVVNGNTIYF. CDR3 DNA sequence: TGTGCCAGCATGATACAGGTCGTGAACGGCAACACCATATATTTT.

This clone was counted once. The chain carries TRBV30 and TRBJ1-5; 7 bases agree with TRBD1. The V gene end was trimmed by 1 base and the J gene end by 5 bases; junction bases not matched to a gene: 2. The CDR3 runs 13 residues. In germline, CDR1 is GTSNPN, CDR2 SVGIG (reference sequence). CDR3: CAWSAQGDQPQHF. The CDR3 region has the DNA TGTGCCTGGAGTGCCCAGGGGGATCAGCCCCAGCATTTT.

The chain combines TRBV6-6 with TRBJ1-2; D gene unclear. CDR1 and CDR2 from the germline V gene are MNHNY and SVGAGI (reference sequence). V lost 2 bases, J lost 6 bases, and 10 bases lay in between. The CDR3 covers 13 residues. Written as DNA, the CDR3 is TGTGCCAGCAGTTACCCAGCCGGGAATGGCTACACCTTC. Amino acids: CASSYPAGNGYTF.

V is TRBV6-5 and J is TRBJ2-2; 7 positions match TRBD2. CDR1 is MNHEY, CDR2 SVGAGI, per germline. The CDR3 covers 15 residues. V dropped 6 bases and J dropped 4; count of bases not matched to a gene: 8. The CDR3 nucleotides are TGTGCCAGCAGACTAGCGTGGAGGGGCACCGGGGAGCTGTTTTTT. Protein: CASRLAWRGTGELFF.

This chain links TRBV6-2 or TRBV6-3 with TRBJ2-7; D is perhaps TRBD2 (6 bases). This CDR3 is 14 amino acids long. CDR1 is MNHEY and CDR2 is SVGEGT in the germline V gene. Deletions cut 6 bases from V and 1 base from J, with 13 bases between. The CDR3 spells CASSGTSSSYEQYF. CDR3 in DNA: TGTGCCAGCAGCGGGACTTCCTCGTCCTACGAGCAGTACTTC.

The chain recombines TRBV3-1 (or the pseudogene TRBV3-2) with TRBJ2-7; D is unclear. The CDR3 has 16 amino acids. CDR1 LGHDT and CDR2 YNNKEL come from the germline V gene (reference sequence). Between the trimmed V and J ends, which lost 4 bases and 0 bases, there was a span of 16 bases. The CDR3 spells CASSPLDQPLSYEQYF. The CDR3 region has the DNA TGTGCCAGCAGCCCCCTAGACCAGCCACTCTCCTACGAGCAGTACTTC.

The rearrangement joins TRBV5-4 to TRBJ1-2; possibly TRBD1 for D (5 bases). Looked up from germline, CDR1 is SGHNT and CDR2 is YYREEE (reference sequence). Trimming removed 0 bases from V and 8 bases from J, with 11 bases in between. CDR3 length equals 13 residues. CDR3 nucleotide sequence: TGTGCCAGCAGCTTGGAGGGGCGACGAGGCTACACCTTC. Protein: CASSLEGRRGYTF.

The rearrangement uses TRBV3-1 (or the pseudogene TRBV3-2) and TRBJ1-1, with TRBD1 identical over 12 bases. Germline CDR1 is LGHDT and CDR2 is YNNKEL (reference sequence). J gave up 0 bases and V 1 base, and 6 bases lay outside the gene matches. The CDR3 runs 18 residues. CDR3 sequence reads: CASSQAGTGGLLNTEAFF. As DNA, the CDR3 is TGTGCCAGCAGCCAAGCTGGGACAGGGGGCTTATTGAACACTGAAGCTTTCTTT.

Notes on this clone: Additional DNA sequences in this sample encode the identical CDR3. V gene TRBV27 combines with J gene TRBJ2-1, with TRBD2 matching over 7 bases. CDR3 length: 16 residues. The V gene's germline CDR1 is MNHEY and CDR2 SMNVEV (reference sequence). V gave up 6 bases and J gave up 1 base; unmatched junction bases: 9. The DNA for the CDR3 is TGTGCCAGCAGCCTTCGGAGAGCGGGATCCTACAATGAGCAGTTCTTC. The encoded protein is CASSLRRAGSYNEQFF.

The rearrangement links TRBV4-3 to TRBJ1-1, with a tentative D call TRBD1 (5 bases). With 0 bases removed from V and 7 bases from J, the gap between germline ends came to 21 bases. This CDR3 comprises 17 residues. Germline assignment: CDR1 LGHNA and CDR2 YSLEER. CDR3 in amino acids: CASSQDIFLAAGNEAFF. CDR3 sequence (DNA): TGCGCCAGCAGCCAAGATATTTTTTTAGCGGCAGGGAATGAAGCTTTCTTT.

This chain connects TRBV28 to TRBJ1-6; 9 bases fit TRBD1. Germline trimming cut 6 bases from V and 8 bases from J; bases unmatched to any gene: 5. The CDR3 has 14 residues. Per the germline V gene, CDR1 is MDHEN and CDR2 is SYDVKM. The DNA of the CDR3 is TGTGCCAGCAGACCCACAGGGGGCTATTCACCCCTCCACTTT. Amino acids: CASRPTGGYSPLHF. Filled out from reference TRBV28 and TRBJ1-6, the complete variable domain reads DVKVTQSSRYLVKRTGEKVFLECVQDMDHENMFWYRQDPGLGLRLIYFSYDVKMKEKGDIPEGYSVSREKKERFSLILESASTNQTSMYLCASRPTGGYSPLHFGNGTRLTVT.

This clone was seen only a few times. The chain combines TRBV11-2 with TRBJ2-7, with D perhaps TRBD1 (6 bases). This CDR3 region has 16 residues. Germline V lookup: CDR1 SGHAT, CDR2 FQNNGV. V was cut by 5 bases and J by 0 bases, with 17 bases left in between. The CDR3 protein is CASSNLGDTSSYEQYF. The CDR3 bases are TGTGCCAGCAGCAACCTAGGGGACACCAGCTCCTACGAGCAGTACTTC. The full variable domain, rest sourced from reference TRBV11-2 and TRBJ2-7, is EAGVAQSPRYKIIEKRQSVAFWCNPISGHATLYWYQQILGQGPKLLIQFQNNGVVDDSQLPKDRFSAERLKGVDSTLKIQPAKLEDSAVYLCASSNLGDTSSYEQYFGPGTRLTVT.

This chain connects TRBV12-5 to TRBJ2-3; the D gene is possibly TRBD2 (6 bases). Germline CDR1 is LGHNT and CDR2 is FRNRAP. The CDR3 is made up of 13 amino acids. Trimming cost V 6 bases and J 2 bases, with 9 bases left between them. The CDR3 bases are TGTGCTAGTGGGGGACTCGTCACAGATACGCAGTATTTT. Translated, it gives CASGGLVTDTQYF.